This TCR beta chain was sequenced in a study of blood T cell repertoires in COVID-19. Whole-study context: The origin of the acute and convalescent COVID-19 samples was the United States, Italy and Spain. T cells, B-cell-depleted T cells, or PBMCs provided the cDNA or gDNA that served as material.

In the original workflow: Nucleated cell counts were estimated from reference gene primer amplification. Some clones are missing from TCRdb's copy, which holds only in-frame ones; the method was immunoSEQ multiplex PCR. V, J and clone size are taken as reported in that table, and D and trimming were inferred from the DNA itself. Altogether some 200,000 clones are present, about 88% being singletons, with the ten largest covering approximately 15%. The CDR3 covers 14 residues. With 8 bases clipped from V and 9 bases from J, the junction kept 10 bases outside the gene matches. Germline loops: CDR1 SNHLY, CDR2 FYNNEI.

This TCR was recovered from a man aged 25-45 years with active or convalescent COVID-19. The chain is built from TRBV2 and TRBJ1-6, with 7 positions matching TRBD1. Sequencing was performed on peripheral blood. CDR3 DNA: TGTGCCAGCGATAGCCGGGACAGAGCTTCACCCCTCCACTTT. It specifies CASDSRDRASPLHF.